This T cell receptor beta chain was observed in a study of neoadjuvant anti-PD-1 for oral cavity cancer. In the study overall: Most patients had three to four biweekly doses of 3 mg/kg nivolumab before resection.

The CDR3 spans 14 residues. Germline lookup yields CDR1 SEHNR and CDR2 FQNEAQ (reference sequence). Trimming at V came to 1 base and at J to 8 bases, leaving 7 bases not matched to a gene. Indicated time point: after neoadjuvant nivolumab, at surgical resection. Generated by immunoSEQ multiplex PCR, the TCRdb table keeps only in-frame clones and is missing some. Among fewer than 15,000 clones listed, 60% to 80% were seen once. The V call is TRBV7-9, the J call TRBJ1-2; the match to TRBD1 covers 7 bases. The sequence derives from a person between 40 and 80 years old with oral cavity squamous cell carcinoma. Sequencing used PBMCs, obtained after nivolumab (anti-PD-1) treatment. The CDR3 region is CASSLGTGLTGYTF. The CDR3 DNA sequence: TGTGCCAGCAGCTTAGGGACAGGCCTTACGGGCTACACCTTC.